What follows are 7 T cell receptor beta chains derived from one specimen sequenced in a study of T-cell memory formation after mild COVID-19. Each CDR3 protein gets one entry after TCRdb re-called the 5' RACE reads with MiXCR. The sample lists around 420,000 distinct CDR3 sequences, approximately 24% occurring once. Sequencing was carried out using PBMCs or a T cell subset sorted from them (not recorded which). The receptors were sampled from an adult woman who had mild COVID-19 (a few samples of this study predate the infection). Cell type and time point are not known.

This clonotype was counted many times. The chain joins TRBV7-9 to TRBJ2-2; weak D call: TRBD1 (6 bases). V lost 4 bases and J lost 7, with 10 bases in between. Germline V gene lookup returns CDR1 SEHNR and CDR2 FQNEAQ (reference sequence). The length of the CDR3 is 13 residues. Written as DNA, the CDR3 is TGTGCCAGCAGCTCAAGGGGGTTCGGGGAGCTGTTTTTT. It encodes CASSSRGFGELFF.

This clonotype was counted a few times. The rearrangement uses TRBV5-1 and TRBJ2-3; possibly TRBD2 for D (7 bases). There are 16 residues in the CDR3. The V gene's germline CDR1 is SGHRS and CDR2 YFSETQ. V was clipped by 1 base and J by 3 bases, with 15 bases between them. CDR3: CASSLSPGGQTDTQYF. Written as DNA, the CDR3 is TGCGCCAGCAGCTTGTCCCCCGGGGGGCAGACAGATACGCAGTATTTT.

This clonotype was detected a few times. V is TRBV5-5 and J is TRBJ2-1; the D gene is possibly TRBD1 (8 bases). The CDR3 runs 14 residues. The V and J ends lost 4 bases and 8 bases respectively, with 16 bases between them. Germline lookup yields CDR1 SGHKS and CDR2 YYEKEE (reference sequence). The CDR3, as DNA: TGTGCCAGCAGCCTCACAGGGGGGGACGATGAGCAGTTCTTC. It specifies CASSLTGGDDEQFF.

The table lists this clonotype with many counts. CDR3 nucleotides: TGCGCCAGCAGCCAGGATCCGACAGGGGGCACAGATACGCAGTATTTT. It translates to CASSQDPTGGTDTQYF. The chain links TRBV4-1 to TRBJ2-3; 8 positions match TRBD1. The CDR3 consists of 16 residues. The germline gives CDR1 MGHRA, CDR2 YSYEKL. Trimming cost V 3 bases and J 1 base; bases outside gene matches: 6.

The chain recombines TRBV7-6 with TRBJ2-7; TRBD2 aligns across 7 bases. The CDR3 loop spans 13 amino acids. Germline loops: CDR1 SGHVS, CDR2 FNYEAQ. V lost 5 bases to trimming and J lost 6 bases; unmatched junction nucleotides: 7. The CDR3 region is CASSKGGVGEQYF. CDR3 DNA sequence: TGTGCCAGCAGCAAGGGAGGGGTGGGCGAGCAGTACTTC.

The chain is built from TRBV3-1 and TRBJ1-1; maybe TRBD1 (5 bases). With 4 bases removed from V and 10 bases from J, the gap between germline ends came to 19 bases. Germline-derived CDR1 and CDR2 are LGHDT and YNNKEL (reference sequence). The CDR3 length is 14 residues. CDR3: CASSPTGGGSRAFF. In DNA form, the CDR3 reads TGTGCCAGCAGCCCCACGGGCGGGGGGTCTCGAGCTTTCTTT.

The sample holds a few counts of this clonotype. J is TRBJ2-7 and V is TRBV20-1; no clear D. Trimming removed 6 bases from V and 3 bases from J, with 18 bases in between. In germline, CDR1 is DFQATT, CDR2 SNEGSKA (reference sequence). This CDR3 is built from 14 residues. The CDR3 is CSAHGTSKGYEQYF. In nucleotides, the CDR3 is TGCAGTGCGCACGGCACATCGAAGGGCTACGAGCAGTACTTC.